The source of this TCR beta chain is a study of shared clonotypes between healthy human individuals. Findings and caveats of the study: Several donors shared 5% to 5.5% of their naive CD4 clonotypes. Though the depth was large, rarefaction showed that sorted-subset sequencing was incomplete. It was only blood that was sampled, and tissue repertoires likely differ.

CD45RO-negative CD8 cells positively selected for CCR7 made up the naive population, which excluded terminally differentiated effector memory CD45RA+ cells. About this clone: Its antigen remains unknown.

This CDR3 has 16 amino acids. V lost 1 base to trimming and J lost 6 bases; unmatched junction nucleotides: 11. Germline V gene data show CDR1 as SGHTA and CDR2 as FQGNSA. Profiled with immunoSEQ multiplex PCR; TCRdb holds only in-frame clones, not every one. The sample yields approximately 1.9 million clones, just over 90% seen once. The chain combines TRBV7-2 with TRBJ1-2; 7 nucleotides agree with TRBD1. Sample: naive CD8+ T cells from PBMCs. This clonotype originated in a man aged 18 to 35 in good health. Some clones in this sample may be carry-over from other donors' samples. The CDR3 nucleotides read TGTGCCAGCAGCTTAGTCATAGGCAGGGGGAAGGATGGCTACACCTTC. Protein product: CASSLVIGRGKDGYTF.